What follows describes a single T cell receptor beta chain. This specimen comes from a study of blood T cell repertoires in COVID-19. Data came from immunoSEQ multiplex PCR; TCRdb stores just in-frame clones and leaves some out. The table shows 250,000 or so clones, with roughly 89% occurring only once. The ends lost 1 base at V and 5 bases at J; junction bases unmatched: 8. The V gene's germline CDR1 is SGHNT and CDR2 YYREEE (reference sequence). The CDR3 runs to 15 residues. The gene calls are TRBV5-4 and TRBJ2-5, with 7 bases fitting TRBD2. Sample: peripheral blood. The TCR originated in a woman in her 40s who had recovered from COVID-19. The CDR3 protein is CASSLFVSGRETQYF. The CDR3 DNA sequence: TGTGCCAGCAGCTTGTTCGTCTCCGGGAGGGAGACCCAGTACTTC.